The following is a T cell receptor (beta chain) sequence with its context. As yet, its antigen is unknown. The record originates from a study of T cell responses to AZD1222 COVID-19 vaccine. On the study more broadly: Pooling of second doses given at about 4 or about 12 weeks was done. The study's findings and limits: Mapped onto spike, vaccine-associated CD4 TCRs spanned it and were dominant at 160-218 and 743-854.

Profiled with immunoSEQ multiplex PCR; TCRdb holds only in-frame clones, not every one. The data show about 120,000 clones, more than 85% seen once. The CDR3 sequence is 14 residues long. Losses at the gene ends were 5 bases for V and 5 bases for J; bases not matched to a gene: 8. Germline V gene sequence: CDR1 SEHNR, CDR2 FQNEAQ (reference sequence). The clonotype originates from an adult in good health. The rearrangement links TRBV7-9 to TRBJ2-5; 7 bases line up with TRBD2. The sample here was peripheral blood, taken on day 0 of AZD1222 vaccination. CDR3 sequence reads: CASSLWDYAETQYF. For the CDR3, the DNA is TGTGCCAGCAGCCTATGGGACTATGCGGAGACCCAGTACTTC.